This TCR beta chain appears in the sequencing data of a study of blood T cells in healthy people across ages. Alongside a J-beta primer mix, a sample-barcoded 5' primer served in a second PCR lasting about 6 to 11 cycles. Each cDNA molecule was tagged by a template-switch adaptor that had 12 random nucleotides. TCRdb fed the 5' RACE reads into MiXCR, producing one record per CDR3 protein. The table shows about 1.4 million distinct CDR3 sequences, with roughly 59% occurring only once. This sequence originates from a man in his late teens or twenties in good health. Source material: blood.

The CDR3 protein is CASSLGSGLADDEQYF. CDR3 DNA sequence: TGTGCCAGCAGTTTAGGATCAGGACTAGCGGACGACGAGCAGTACTTC. V gene TRBV12-3 or TRBV12-4 combines with J gene TRBJ2-7, with TRBD2 matching over 10 bases. The CDR3 contains 16 residues. Unmatched junction bases numbered 8, after V lost 1 base and J lost 5 bases.